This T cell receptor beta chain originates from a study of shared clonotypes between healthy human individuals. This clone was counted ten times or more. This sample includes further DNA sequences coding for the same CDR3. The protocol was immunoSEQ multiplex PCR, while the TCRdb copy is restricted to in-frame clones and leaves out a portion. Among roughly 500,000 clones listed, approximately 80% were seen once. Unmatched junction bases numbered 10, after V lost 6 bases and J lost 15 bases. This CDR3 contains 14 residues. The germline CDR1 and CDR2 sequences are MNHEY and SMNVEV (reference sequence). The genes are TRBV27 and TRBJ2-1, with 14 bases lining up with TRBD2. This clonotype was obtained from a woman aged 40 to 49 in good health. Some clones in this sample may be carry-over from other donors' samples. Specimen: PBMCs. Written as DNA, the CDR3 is TGTGCCAGCAGAGCCGGGACTAGCGGGAGACGGCGGTTCTTC. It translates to CASRAGTSGRRRFF.